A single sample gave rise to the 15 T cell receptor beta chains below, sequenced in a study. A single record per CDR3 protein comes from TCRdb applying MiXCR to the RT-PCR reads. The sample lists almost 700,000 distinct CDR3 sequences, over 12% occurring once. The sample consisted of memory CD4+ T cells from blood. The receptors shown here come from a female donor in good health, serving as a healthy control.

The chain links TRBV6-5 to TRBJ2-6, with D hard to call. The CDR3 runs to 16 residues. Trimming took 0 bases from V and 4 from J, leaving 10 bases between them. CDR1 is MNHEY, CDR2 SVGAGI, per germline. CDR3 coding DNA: TGTGCCAGCAGTTACTCTGCGGTGTGGGGGGCCAACGTCCTGACTTTC. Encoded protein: CASSYSAVWGANVLTF.

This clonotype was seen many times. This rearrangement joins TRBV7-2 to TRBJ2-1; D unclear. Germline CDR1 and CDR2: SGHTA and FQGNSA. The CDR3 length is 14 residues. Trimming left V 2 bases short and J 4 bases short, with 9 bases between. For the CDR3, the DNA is TGTGCCAGCAGCTTACGTACTAAATACAATGAGCAGTTCTTC. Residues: CASSLRTKYNEQFF. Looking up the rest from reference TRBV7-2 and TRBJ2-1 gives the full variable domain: GAGVSQSPSNKVTEKGKDVELRCDPISGHTALYWYRQSLGQGLEFLIYFQGNSAPDKSGLPSDRFSAERTGGSVSTLTIQRTQQEDSAVYLCASSLRTKYNEQFFGPGTRLTVL.

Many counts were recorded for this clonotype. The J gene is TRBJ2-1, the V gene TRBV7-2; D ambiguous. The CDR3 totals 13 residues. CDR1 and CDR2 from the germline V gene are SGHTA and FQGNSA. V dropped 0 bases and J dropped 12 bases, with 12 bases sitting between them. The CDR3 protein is CASSLAPEYGQFF. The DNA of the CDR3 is TGTGCCAGCAGCTTAGCGCCCGAGTATGGGCAGTTCTTC.

The CDR3 region has the DNA TGTGCCAGCAGTCGGACAGGGGGTAGTAAAGAGACCCAGTACTTC. Protein: CASSRTGGSKETQYF. V is TRBV12-3 or TRBV12-4 and J is TRBJ2-5, with 10 bases that match TRBD1. The V segment lost 5 bases and the J segment 3 bases; nucleotides outside the gene matches: 6. This CDR3 spans 15 amino acids.

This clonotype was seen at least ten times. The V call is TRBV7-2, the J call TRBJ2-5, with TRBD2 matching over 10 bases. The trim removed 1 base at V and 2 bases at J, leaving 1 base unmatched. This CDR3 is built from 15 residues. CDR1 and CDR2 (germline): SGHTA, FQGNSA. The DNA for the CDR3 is TGTGCCAGCAGCTTAGTTAGCGGGGGGCAAGAGACCCAGTACTTC. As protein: CASSLVSGGQETQYF.

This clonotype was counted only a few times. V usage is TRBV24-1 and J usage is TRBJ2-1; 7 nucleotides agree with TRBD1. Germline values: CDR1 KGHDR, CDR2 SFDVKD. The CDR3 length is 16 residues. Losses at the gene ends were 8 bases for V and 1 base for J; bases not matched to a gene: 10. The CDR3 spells CATMQGRGTSYNEQFF. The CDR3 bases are TGTGCCACCATGCAGGGCAGGGGGACGTCCTACAATGAGCAGTTCTTC.

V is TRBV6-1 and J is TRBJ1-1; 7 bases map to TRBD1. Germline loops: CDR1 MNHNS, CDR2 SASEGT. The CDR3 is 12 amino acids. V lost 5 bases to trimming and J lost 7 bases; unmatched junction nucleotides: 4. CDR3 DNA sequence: TGTGCCAGCAGTTGGGACAGTCTTGAAGCTTTCTTT. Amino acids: CASSWDSLEAFF.

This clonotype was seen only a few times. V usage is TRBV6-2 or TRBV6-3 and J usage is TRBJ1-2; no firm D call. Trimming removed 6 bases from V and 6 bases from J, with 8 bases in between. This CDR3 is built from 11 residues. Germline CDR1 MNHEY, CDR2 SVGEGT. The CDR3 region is CASRSGHGYTF. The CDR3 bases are TGTGCCAGCAGGTCCGGACATGGCTACACCTTC.

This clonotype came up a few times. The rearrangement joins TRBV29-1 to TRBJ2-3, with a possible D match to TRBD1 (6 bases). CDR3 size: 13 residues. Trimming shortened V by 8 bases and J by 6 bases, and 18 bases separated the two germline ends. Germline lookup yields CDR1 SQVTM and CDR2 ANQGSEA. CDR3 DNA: TGCAGCTGGCAGGGGCAGGCCCAGGATACGCAGTATTTT. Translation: CSWQGQAQDTQYF.

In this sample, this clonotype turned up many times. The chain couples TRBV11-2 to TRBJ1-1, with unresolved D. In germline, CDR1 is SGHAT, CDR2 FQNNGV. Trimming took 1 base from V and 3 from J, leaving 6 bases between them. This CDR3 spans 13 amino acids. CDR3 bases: TGTGCCAGCAGCTTAGGGGTTGACACTGAAGCTTTCTTT. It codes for CASSLGVDTEAFF.

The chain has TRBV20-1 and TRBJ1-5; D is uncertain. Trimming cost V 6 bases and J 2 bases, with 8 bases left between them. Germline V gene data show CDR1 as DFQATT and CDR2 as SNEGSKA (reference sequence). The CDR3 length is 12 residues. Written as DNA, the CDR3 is TGCAGTGCAGCGGGAGGCAATCAGCCCCAGCATTTT. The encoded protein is CSAAGGNQPQHF.

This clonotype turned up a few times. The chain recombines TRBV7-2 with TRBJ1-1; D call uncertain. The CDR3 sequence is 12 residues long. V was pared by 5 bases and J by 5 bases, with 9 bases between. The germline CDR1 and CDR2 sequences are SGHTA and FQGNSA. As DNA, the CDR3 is TGTGCCAGCAGCCAATCCTGGACTGAAGCTTTCTTT. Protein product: CASSQSWTEAFF.

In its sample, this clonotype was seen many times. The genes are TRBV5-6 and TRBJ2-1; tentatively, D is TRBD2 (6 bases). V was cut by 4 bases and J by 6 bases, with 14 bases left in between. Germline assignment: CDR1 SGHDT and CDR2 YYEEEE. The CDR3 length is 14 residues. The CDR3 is CASSGALATNEQFF. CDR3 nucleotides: TGTGCCAGCAGCGGGGCACTAGCAACCAATGAGCAGTTCTTC.

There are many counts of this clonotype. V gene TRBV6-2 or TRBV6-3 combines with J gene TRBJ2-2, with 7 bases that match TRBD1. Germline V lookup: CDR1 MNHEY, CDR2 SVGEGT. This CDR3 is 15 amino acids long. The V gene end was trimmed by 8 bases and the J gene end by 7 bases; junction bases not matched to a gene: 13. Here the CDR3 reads CASGRLRTGDGELFF. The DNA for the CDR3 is TGTGCCAGCGGACGACTCAGAACAGGGGACGGGGAGCTGTTTTTT.

The CDR3 DNA follows: TGCAGCGTTGTCAAGGGGGGCCCCTCTAGCACAGATACGCAGTATTTT. It specifies CSVVKGGPSSTDTQYF. The chain is built from TRBV29-1 and TRBJ2-3; D is tentatively TRBD1 or TRBD2 (6 bases each). The V gene lost 4 bases and the J gene lost 0 bases, with 17 bases spanning the gap. The CDR3 length is 16 residues. CDR1 is SQVTM and CDR2 is ANQGSEA in the germline V gene.